Listed below are T cell receptor beta chains from one sample, sequenced in a study of shared clonotypes between healthy human individuals. Profiling relied on immunoSEQ multiplex PCR, and the TCRdb table lists in-frame clones only, not all of them. The table records around 500,000 clones, around 73% of them present only once. The specimen sequenced was PBMCs. The source of these receptors is a woman aged 40 to 55 in good health. Some clones in this sample may be carry-over from other donors' samples. Both conserved end residues are trimmed from each CDR3.

v_call cdr3_aa
TRBV18 ASSPGLNTEAF
TRBV7-2 ASSLVGLAGLQETQY
TRBV27 ASRELAWDTQY
TRBV7-8 ASSLGGTSANIQY
TRBV11-2 ASSLGRGTDTQY
TRBV6-6 ASNRDSTDTQY
TRBV19 ASSPRTGNEQF
TRBV11-2 ASSLGLAEFNEQF
TRBV7-2 ASSPSHGVQETQY
TRBV7-3 ASSPTSALYNEQF
TRBV19 ASSIHGAVGQPQH
TRBV18 ASSIGGTRGREAF
TRBV28 ASSGPGGEQY
TRBV5-6 ASSPGLAGGQF
TRBV28 ASGTGGKYEQY
TRBV7-2 ASSSVFEQY
TRBV7-7 ASSPDNTGELF
TRBV9 ASSRSGRSYEQY
TRBV7-9 ASSSRDRRPYEQY
TRBV11-2 ASSATTGSRVPDTQY
TRBV18 ASSPRGLAGGNSYGQY
TRBV18 ASSLGSSGANVLT
TRBV4-1 ASSQDQVRQETQY
TRBV9 ASSPPRTSPRAF
TRBV5-1 ASSLELANNEQF
TRBV18 ASTPRDSYEQY
TRBV6-5 ASSYSGSSSYNEQF
TRBV29-1 SVQHPDTQY
TRBV30 AWSVGSGLYEQY
TRBV5-1 ASSIGLVAGELF
TRBV19 ASSIGLREFEQY
TRBV11-2 ASSPRQTNTGELF
TRBV5-1 ASSTGPEQETQY
TRBV7-2 ASSLALAAGEQF
TRBV6-5 ASSYLGRAGNEQF
TRBV5-4 ASSPTGDSYNEQF
TRBV20-1 SATQETQY
TRBV18 ASSPLFGQGAETQY
TRBV7-6 ASSKRTGEGDRTQY
TRBV10-3 AISLAGESDTGELF
TRBV2 ASRVAGGQGGF
TRBV27 ASSSTLGQGVGGYT
TRBV19 ASSIDGLAGVPQQY
TRBV12-5 ASALLPGLGNEQF
TRBV28 ASMGGKTSYEQY
TRBV27 ASSMGPSSYEQY
TRBV6-5 AAGAKNTDYT
TRBV27 ASTLRGGEKLF
TRBV19 ASSLGQLNYGYT
TRBV4-3 ASSQVLPGSGSYEQY